A single sample gave rise to the 20 T cell receptor beta chains below, sequenced in a study of OX40 agonist ivuxolimab in advanced cancers. Assay: immunoSEQ multiplex PCR; the TCRdb copy retains only in-frame clones and omits some. The sample consists of about 82,000 clones, 75% to 95% of them appearing once. Source: CD4+ or CD8+ T cells sorted from blood, taken in a trial of the OX40 agonist ivuxolimab. Every receptor here comes from an adult with an advanced solid tumor such as melanoma, head and neck, liver or kidney cancer.

The chain recombines TRBV10-3 with TRBJ1-5; 9 positions match TRBD1. There are 15 residues in the CDR3. V trimming: 6 bases; J trimming: 4 bases; junction bases outside the gene matches: 7. Germline loops: CDR1 ENHRY, CDR2 SYGVKD. CDR3: CAISDGTGINQPQHF. CDR3 sequence (DNA): TGTGCCATCAGCGACGGGACAGGGATTAATCAGCCCCAGCATTTT.

This clone was seen only once. This CDR3 is CASTPQGERETQYF. The CDR3 DNA is TGCGCCAGCACACCACAGGGGGAGCGGGAGACCCAGTACTTC. This sequence joins TRBV5-1 and TRBJ2-5; 8 bases fit TRBD1. This CDR3 is built from 14 residues. Germline loops: CDR1 SGHRS, CDR2 YFSETQ. V shed 6 bases, J shed 5 bases, and the junction held 9 bases outside the gene matches.

This clone came up once. CDR3 amino acids: CASTACTTNYGYTF. The CDR3 bases are TGTGCCAGTACTGCATGCACTACTAACTATGGCTACACCTTC. The J gene is TRBJ1-2, the V gene TRBV19; D call uncertain. This CDR3 region has 14 residues. Per the germline V gene, CDR1 is LNHDA and CDR2 is SQIVND (reference sequence). The germline V and J ends were trimmed by 7 bases and 0 bases, with 12 bases remaining between them.

In this sample, this clone turned up once. The chain links TRBV5-1 to TRBJ1-1, with TRBD1 as a possible D gene (5 bases). With 5 bases removed from V and 2 bases from J, the gap between germline ends came to 10 bases. The CDR3 is made up of 13 amino acids. The germline gives CDR1 SGHRS, CDR2 YFSETQ. DNA for the CDR3: TGCGCCAGCAGTCAGGGAATAAACACTGAAGCTTTCTTT. It specifies CASSQGINTEAFF.

V and J are TRBV7-2 and TRBJ2-7; 14 bases align to TRBD2. The junction had 1 base not matched to a gene; V was cut back by 5 bases and J by 7 bases. The CDR3 is 13 amino acids. Germline CDR1 and CDR2: SGHTA and FQGNSA. The CDR3 sequence: CASSRTSGREQYF. CDR3 coding DNA: TGTGCCAGCAGCAGGACTAGCGGGAGGGAGCAGTACTTC.

V usage is TRBV6-5 and J usage is TRBJ1-2, with D unclear. In germline, CDR1 is MNHEY, CDR2 SVGAGI. This CDR3 region has 13 residues. Between the trimmed V and J ends, which lost 4 bases and 2 bases, there was a span of 8 bases. The CDR3, as DNA: TGTGCCAGCAGTTTAGAGGGCAACTATGGCTACACCTTC. This translates into CASSLEGNYGYTF.

This clone showed up just once. The chain has TRBV4-1 and TRBJ2-3; D is ambiguous. This CDR3 has 14 residues. Trimming stripped 4 bases from V and 9 bases from J, with 17 bases between. Germline CDR1 and CDR2: MGHRA and YSYEKL. The CDR3 protein is CASSPLPGASTQYF. The DNA of the CDR3 is TGCGCCAGCAGCCCTCTCCCTGGCGCATCAACGCAGTATTTT.

This chain connects TRBV5-4 to TRBJ1-2, with 7 bases aligning to TRBD1. Per germline, CDR1 SGHNT and CDR2 YYREEE (reference sequence). Trimming cost V 4 bases and J 6 bases; bases outside gene matches: 6. The CDR3 loop spans 13 amino acids. CDR3 in DNA: TGTGCCAGCAGCCGGACAGGCGGGAATGGCTACACCTTC. It is translated as CASSRTGGNGYTF. Supplemented by reference TRBV5-4 and TRBJ1-2, the full variable domain reads ETGVTQSPTHLIKTRGQQVTLRCSSQSGHNTVSWYQQALGQGPQFIFQYYREEENGRGNFPPRFSGLQFPNYSSELNVNALELDDSALYLCASSRTGGNGYTFGSGTRLTVV.

The gene calls are TRBV27 and TRBJ1-5; no definite D call. Germline-derived CDR1 and CDR2 are MNHEY and SMNVEV (reference sequence). The CDR3 sequence is 14 residues long. V lost 0 bases to trimming and J lost 9 bases, with 12 bases between them. The CDR3 DNA is TGTGCCAGCAGTTTATCGTCTAGGGTGGGGCCCCAGCATTTT. Translated: CASSLSSRVGPQHF.

This rearrangement joins TRBV7-2 to TRBJ2-2, with a possible D match to TRBD1 (6 bases). The germline V gene encodes CDR1 SGHTA and CDR2 FQGNSA. The CDR3 totals 15 residues. Trimming shortened V by 4 bases and J by 4 bases, and 13 bases separated the two germline ends. This CDR3 is CASSSTGTVTGELFF. CDR3 bases: TGTGCCAGCAGCTCCACAGGGACCGTCACCGGGGAGCTGTTTTTT.

The gene calls are TRBV5-1 and TRBJ2-7; 8 nucleotides align to TRBD1. The CDR3 extends over 15 amino acids. The germline V gene encodes CDR1 SGHRS and CDR2 YFSETQ. Trimming took 7 bases from V and 5 from J; bases not matched to a gene: 14. The CDR3 DNA sequence: TGCGCCAGCGGACTCCAGACAGGGGAGGTTAACGAGCAGTACTTC. It translates to CASGLQTGEVNEQYF.

The chain recombines TRBV25-1 with TRBJ2-3; the match to TRBD2 covers 7 bases. Germline lookup yields CDR1 MGHDK and CDR2 SYGVNS. The CDR3 spans 16 residues. The junction had 8 bases not matched to a gene; V was cut back by 4 bases and J by 1 base. The CDR3 is CASSALPGRGTDTQYF. The CDR3 DNA is TGTGCCAGCAGTGCCCTCCCTGGGAGGGGCACAGATACGCAGTATTTT.

The V and J genes are TRBV5-1 and TRBJ2-1, with 7 positions matching TRBD2. CDR1 is SGHRS and CDR2 is YFSETQ in the germline V gene. The CDR3 loop spans 14 amino acids. After removal of 0 bases from V and 9 bases from J, the junction contained 6 bases not matched to a gene. DNA of the CDR3: TGCGCCAGCAGCTTGGCTACTAGCGATACTGAGCAGTTCTTC. Its protein product is CASSLATSDTEQFF.

This clone showed up just once. The chain uses TRBV30 and TRBJ1-2, with unresolved D. CDR3 size: 12 residues. With 2 bases removed from V and 0 bases from J, the gap between germline ends came to 4 bases. Germline V gene sequence: CDR1 GTSNPN, CDR2 SVGIG (reference sequence). The CDR3 sequence is CAWSQTNYGYTF. CDR3 nucleotides: TGTGCCTGGAGTCAGACTAACTATGGCTACACCTTC. Drawing the rest from reference TRBV30 and TRBJ1-2, the complete variable domain is SQTIHQWPATLVQPVGSPLSLECTVEGTSNPNLYWYRQAAGRGLQLLFYSVGIGQISSEVPQNLSASRPQDRQFILSSKKLLLSDSGFYLCAWSQTNYGYTFGSGTRLTVV.

The chain recombines TRBV28 with TRBJ1-4; 7 nucleotides line up with TRBD1. CDR3 size: 16 residues. V was pared by 7 bases and J by 0 bases, with 8 bases of the junction left unmatched. Per the germline V gene, CDR1 is MDHEN and CDR2 is SYDVKM. CDR3 sequence: CASTRRGVSTNEKLFF. The CDR3 DNA follows: TGTGCCAGCACCCGCAGGGGGGTATCAACTAATGAAAAACTGTTTTTT.

This clone was seen a few times. The sample contains more than one DNA sequence encoding this CDR3. J is TRBJ1-5 and V is TRBV30; D is possibly TRBD1 (6 bases). This CDR3 spans 13 amino acids. Germline assignment: CDR1 GTSNPN and CDR2 SVGIG (reference sequence). The V end was cut by 1 base, the J end by 6 bases, with 10 bases between. The CDR3 loop is CAWSAGAGQPQHF. CDR3 DNA: TGTGCCTGGAGTGCGGGGGCTGGTCAGCCCCAGCATTTT.

This clone is a singleton in its sample. The chain joins TRBV4-3 to TRBJ1-4; 9 bases are a match to TRBD1. The V segment lost 3 bases and the J segment 2 bases; nucleotides outside the gene matches: 4. Germline CDR1 and CDR2: LGHNA and YSLEER. The CDR3 runs to 16 residues. Here the CDR3 DNA reads TGCGCCAGCAGCCAGGAAGACAGGGGGACTAATGAAAAACTGTTTTTT. Translating gives CASSQEDRGTNEKLFF.

The chain employs TRBV6-1 and TRBJ1-5; 7 nucleotides line up with TRBD1. V dropped 1 base and J dropped 0; count of bases not matched to a gene: 6. This CDR3 spans 17 amino acids. The V gene's germline CDR1 is MNHNS and CDR2 SASEGT. The CDR3 sequence: CASSEVGTAYSNQPQHF. The CDR3 bases are TGTGCCAGCAGTGAAGTGGGGACAGCCTATAGCAATCAGCCCCAGCATTTT.

The CDR3 here is CASSLEGPYEQYF. CDR3 DNA sequence: TGCGCCAGCAGCTTAGAGGGACCCTACGAGCAGTACTTC. The V gene is TRBV5-1, the J gene TRBJ2-7, with D possibly called TRBD1 or TRBD2 (5 bases each). This CDR3 has 13 residues. V lost 2 bases and J lost 2, with 8 bases in between. Germline V lookup: CDR1 SGHRS, CDR2 YFSETQ. Together with reference TRBV5-1 and TRBJ2-7, the CDR3 gives the full variable domain: KAGVTQTPRYLIKTRGQQVTLSCSPISGHRSVSWYQQTPGQGLQFLFEYFSETQRNKGNFPGRFSGRQFSNSRSEMNVSTLELGDSALYLCASSLEGPYEQYFGPGTRLTVT.

The rearrangement uses TRBV30 and TRBJ1-5, with D possibly being TRBD1 (5 bases). The CDR3 contains 13 residues. Trimming pared 2 bases from V and 3 bases from J, leaving 8 bases between. Germline values: CDR1 GTSNPN, CDR2 SVGIG (reference sequence). Written as DNA, the CDR3 is TGTGCCTGGAGTTCGGGGCCCAATCAGCCCCAGCATTTT. Encoded protein: CAWSSGPNQPQHF.